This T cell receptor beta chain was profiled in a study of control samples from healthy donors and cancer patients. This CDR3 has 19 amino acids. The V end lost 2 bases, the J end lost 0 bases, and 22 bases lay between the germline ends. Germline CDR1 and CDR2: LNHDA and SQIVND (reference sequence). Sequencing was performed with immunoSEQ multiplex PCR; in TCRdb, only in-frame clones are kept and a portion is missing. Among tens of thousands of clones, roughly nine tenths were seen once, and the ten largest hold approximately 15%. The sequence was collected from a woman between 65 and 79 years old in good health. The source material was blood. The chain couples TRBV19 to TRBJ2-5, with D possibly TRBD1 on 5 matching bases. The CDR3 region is CASSIRFPRQGPYQETQYF. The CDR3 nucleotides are TGTGCCAGTAGTATAAGGTTCCCCCGGCAGGGTCCGTACCAAGAGACCCAGTACTTC.